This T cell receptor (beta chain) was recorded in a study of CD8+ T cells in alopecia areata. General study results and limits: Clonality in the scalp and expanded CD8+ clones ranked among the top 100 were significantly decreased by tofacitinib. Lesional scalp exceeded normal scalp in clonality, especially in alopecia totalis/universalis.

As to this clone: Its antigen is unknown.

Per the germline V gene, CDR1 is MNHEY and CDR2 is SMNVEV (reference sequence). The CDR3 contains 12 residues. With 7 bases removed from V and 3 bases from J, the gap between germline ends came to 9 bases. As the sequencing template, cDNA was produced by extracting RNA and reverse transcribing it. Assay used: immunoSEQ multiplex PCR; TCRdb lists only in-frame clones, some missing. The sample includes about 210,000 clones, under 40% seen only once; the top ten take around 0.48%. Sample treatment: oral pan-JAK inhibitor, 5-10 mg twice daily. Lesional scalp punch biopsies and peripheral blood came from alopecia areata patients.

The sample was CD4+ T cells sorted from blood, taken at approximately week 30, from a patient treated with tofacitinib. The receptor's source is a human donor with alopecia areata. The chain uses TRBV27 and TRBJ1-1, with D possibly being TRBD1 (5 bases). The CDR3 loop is CASILGDTEAFF. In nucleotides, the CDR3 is TGTGCCAGCATCCTAGGGGACACTGAAGCTTTCTTT.